This T cell receptor beta chain derives from a study of T cells expressing NK-cell markers. Overall study context: Beta-chain profiling covered CD3+CD56+NKG2C+, CD3+CD56+NKG2C- and CD3+CD56-NKG2C+ sorted subsets.

The CDR3 contains 15 residues. Per germline, CDR1 SGHTA and CDR2 FQGTGA. TCRdb reprocessed the 5' RACE reads and reports one entry per CDR3 protein, with no DNA. This sample contains some 280,000 distinct CDR3 sequences. This sequence originates from a man younger than 35 in good health. Sequenced input: blood T cells: a sorted CD56 or NKG2C T cell subset, CD4+ or CD8+ T cells, or bulk PBMC T cells (not recorded which). The rearrangement joins TRBV7-3 to TRBJ2-5; TCRdb lists TRBD1, though no DNA is available to test this call. The CDR3 loop is CASSWGPGHQETQYF.